What follows describes a single TCR beta chain. Amplification yielded TCR beta CDR3 regions, with RNA transcripts as the source. Carried out on the TCR CDR3, a first-round RT-PCR used the HTBI primer set. TCRdb re-called the multiplex PCR reads with MiXCR, one entry per CDR3 protein. The table records around 490,000 distinct CDR3 sequences, 20% of them present only once. Diagnostic assessment was based on clinical symptoms, serum thyroxine and TRAb, thyroid ultrasound and orbital computed tomography. This sample stems from a study of T cells in Graves' hyperthyroidism and ophthalmopathy. Study background: Peripheral blood draws took place at initial diagnosis, ahead of any treatment.

This CDR3 has 16 amino acids. The V and J ends lost 5 bases and 1 base, in that order; junction bases with no gene match: 10. Germline loops: CDR1 SGHRS, CDR2 YFSETQ. The chain carries TRBV5-1 and TRBJ1-1; TRBD1 matches 8 bases. This clonotype was sampled from a man aged 40-55 years with Graves' ophthalmopathy. The source material was blood. CDR3 region: CASSPTAGTGNTEAFF. CDR3 DNA: TGCGCCAGCAGTCCTACAGCCGGGACAGGGAACACTGAAGCTTTCTTT.